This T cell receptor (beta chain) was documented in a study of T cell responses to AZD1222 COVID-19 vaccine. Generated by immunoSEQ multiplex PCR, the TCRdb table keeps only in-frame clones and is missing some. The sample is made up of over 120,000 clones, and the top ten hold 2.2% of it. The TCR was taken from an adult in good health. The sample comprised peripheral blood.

CDR3 in DNA: TGTGCCAGCTCACCACAGCGGGGGTACACAGATACGCAGTATTTT. Translated: CASSPQRGYTDTQYF. The chain links TRBV18 to TRBJ2-3; TRBD2 matches at 8 bases. CDR1 KGHSH and CDR2 LQKENI come from the germline V gene. J lost 2 bases, V lost 1 base, and 2 bases had no gene match. The CDR3 length is 15 residues.